This TCR beta chain derives from a study of regulatory T cells in long-lasting Graves disease. The CDR3 runs to 16 residues. From germline, CDR1 is LGHDT and CDR2 YNNKEL (reference sequence). The V end was cut by 1 base, the J end by 0 bases, with 10 bases between. Libraries of TCR beta came from iRepertoire HTBI primers plus Arm-PCR of CDR3 regions. TCRdb analysed the multiplex PCR reads with MiXCR anew, one entry per CDR3 protein. The sample carries roughly 440,000 distinct CDR3 sequences, roughly 17% recorded once. This clonotype came up many times. The time point was: newly diagnosed GD, antithyroid drugs for less than 3 months. Scientists built the TCR library using RNA that was extracted from PBMCs. The same specimen was also included in a second study, on T cells in Graves' hyperthyroidism and ophthalmopathy.

The TCR sequence derives from a woman younger than 30 with Graves disease. The rearrangement links TRBV3-1 to TRBJ2-1; D is ambiguous. The material was peripheral blood mononuclear cells (PBMCs), obtained at new diagnosis, from a patient treated with antithyroid drugs. The CDR3 reads CASSQGPKSSYNEQFF. The CDR3 nucleotides are TGTGCCAGCAGCCAAGGCCCAAAGAGCTCCTACAATGAGCAGTTCTTC.